This TCR beta chain was profiled in a study of human T cells and chemical hapten exposure. A single record per CDR3 protein comes from TCRdb applying MiXCR to the RACE reads. The sample includes some 380,000 distinct CDR3 sequences, about 4.4% of them seen just once. The CDR3 has 15 amino acids. Time point of the sample: patch test 1, 2 weeks after DPC sensitization. Regarding treatment: therapeutic diphenylcyclopropenone sensitization with weekly scalp DPC. The chain employs TRBV21-1 and TRBJ2-3; the table names TRBD1, a call not compared with the DNA. TRBV21-1 is reported as a pseudogene. This clonotype originated in a woman between 45 and 60 years old with alopecia areata. Some clones in this sample may be carry-over from other donors' samples. The sequences come from whole blood, collected in connection with sensitization to the hapten diphenylcyclopropenone (DPC). As DNA, the CDR3 is TGTGCCAGCAGCGTCCGGGATAACAGCACAGATACGCAGTATTTT. As protein: CASSVRDNSTDTQYF.